This T cell receptor beta chain was identified during a study of identical twins. V was pared by 1 base and J by 11 bases, with 10 bases between. The CDR3 is made up of 12 amino acids. CDR1 and CDR2 (germline): SGHTA, FQGNSA. TCRdb called the 5' RACE reads again in MiXCR, with one record for every CDR3 protein. The data show some 590,000 distinct CDR3 sequences, 9.5% to 10% seen once. This sample was also put to use in a study of yellow fever vaccine responses in identical twins. Per that paper: Twins reportedly mounted vaccine T cell responses that seemed partly convergent, partly personalized.

V usage is TRBV7-2 and J usage is TRBJ2-3; the D call may be TRBD1 or TRBD2 (5 bases each). This clonotype was sampled from a woman aged 18-29 years in good health. The sample taken for sequencing was PBMCs. The CDR3 loop reads CASSLVWDQQYF. Here the CDR3 DNA reads TGTGCCAGCAGCTTAGTCTGGGACCAGCAGTATTTT.